This T cell receptor beta chain emerged from a study of T cell responses to AZD1222 COVID-19 vaccine. Findings and caveats of the study: Repertoires were collected only later (after the peak T cell response had occurred). CD4 TCRs associated with vaccination spanned spike, dominating at 160-218 and 743-854. White British donors predominated, females outnumbered males, and clonal diversity was possibly underestimated.

V was trimmed by 3 bases and J by 0 bases, leaving 5 bases between them. CDR3 size: 13 residues. CDR1 is SEHNR, CDR2 FQNEAQ, per germline (reference sequence). The assay was immunoSEQ multiplex PCR, and TCRdb's table has in-frame clones only and misses some. Of 250,000 to 300,000 clones listed, roughly 93% are singletons. A note on this clone: What it binds is not known.

This TCR was sampled from an adult who received the AZD1222 COVID-19 vaccine. Sequencing used peripheral blood, obtained 28 days after the second AZD1222 dose. This chain links TRBV7-9 with TRBJ1-1; no firm D call. CDR3 in DNA: TGTGCCAGCAGCTTGGAAGTGAACACTGAAGCTTTCTTT. This encodes CASSLEVNTEAFF.